These 20 T cell receptor beta chains came from one sample sequenced in a study of cytomegalovirus exposure and HLA in healthy donors. Primers included in the PCR were 60 Vbeta and 13 Jbeta primers. TCRdb's table, derived via immunoSEQ multiplex PCR, lists solely in-frame clones and lacks some. Here the sample spans approximately 190,000 clones, approximately 84% being singletons. Sequenced input: PBMCs. The origin of the receptors is a man aged 50-59 years in good health and CMV-seronegative.

This chain joins TRBV11-2 and TRBJ1-2, with 7 bases matching TRBD1. From germline, CDR1 is SGHAT and CDR2 FQNNGV. The CDR3 runs to 13 residues. V lost 5 bases and J lost 13; bases outside the gene matches: 13. In DNA form, the CDR3 reads TGTGCCAGCAGCGACAGGGCAGGAAGTTTTCGCACCTTC. Translated, it gives CASSDRAGSFRTF.

The CDR3 nucleotides are TGTGCCAGCAGCTTGAGACTCCACTCGTGGTTTTTT. Its protein product is CASSLRLHSWFF. The chain is built from TRBV5-6 and TRBJ2-2; no firm D call. Germline CDR1 reads SGHDT; CDR2 reads YYEEEE. The germline V and J ends were trimmed by 1 base and 16 bases, with 14 bases remaining between them. The CDR3 totals 12 residues.

With respect to this clone: One end of the junction is discordant with germline, which a read error may explain. The gene calls are TRBV7-9 and TRBJ2-7; weak D call: TRBD2 (5 bases). Germline assignment: CDR1 SEHNR and CDR2 FQNEAQ (reference sequence). This CDR3 has 13 residues. The CDR3 DNA follows: TGTTCCAGCAGCTTGAGGGCTACCTACGAGCAGTACTTC. This codes for CSSSLRATYEQYF.

The chain carries TRBV15 and TRBJ2-7, with a tentative D call TRBD2 (6 bases). The CDR3 sequence is 17 residues long. Germline V gene lookup returns CDR1 LNHNV and CDR2 YYDKDF (reference sequence). Trimming took 5 bases from V and 1 from J, leaving 21 bases between them. CDR3 protein: CATSESSAGMKSYEQYF. CDR3 coding DNA: TGTGCCACCAGCGAATCCAGCGCGGGAATGAAATCCTACGAGCAGTACTTC.

The rearrangement links TRBV14 to TRBJ1-2; 7 bases line up with TRBD1. This CDR3 has 13 residues. J lost 6 bases, V lost 5 bases, and 6 bases had no gene match. Germline V gene data show CDR1 as SGHDN and CDR2 as FVKESK. CDR3 residues: CASSSDRVDGYTF. The CDR3 DNA reads TGTGCCAGCAGCTCCGACAGGGTGGATGGCTACACCTTC.

This chain joins TRBV13 and TRBJ2-7; the match to TRBD2 covers 9 bases. CDR3 length equals 17 residues. The germline CDR1 and CDR2 sequences are PRHDT and FYEKMQ (reference sequence). Losses at the gene ends were 4 bases for V and 7 bases for J; bases not matched to a gene: 17. In nucleotides, the CDR3 is TGTGCCAGCAGCTCCCGGTTTAGCGGGGGATACCTGGGGGAGCAGTACTTC. Translation gives CASSSRFSGGYLGEQYF.

This rearrangement joins TRBV10-3 to TRBJ2-5, with a tentative D call TRBD1 (6 bases). The V and J ends lost 10 bases and 5 bases respectively, with 17 bases between them. The CDR3 is 13 amino acids. From germline, CDR1 is ENHRY and CDR2 SYGVKD. The CDR3 sequence is CASSFQGTETQYF. The CDR3 region has the DNA TGTGCCAGCTCTTTCCAGGGGACGGAGACCCAGTACTTC.

This clone has a single count. V gene TRBV9 combines with J gene TRBJ2-7; 7 positions agree with TRBD2. The germline V gene has CDR1 SGDLS and CDR2 YYNGEE. This CDR3 spans 15 amino acids. V was pared by 4 bases and J by 0 bases, with 7 bases of the junction left unmatched. The CDR3 loop is CASSQSGARSYEQYF. The CDR3 DNA reads TGTGCCAGCAGCCAAAGCGGGGCCCGCTCCTACGAGCAGTACTTC.

The chain joins TRBV10-3 to TRBJ1-2, with a tentative D call TRBD1 (6 bases). CDR1 and CDR2 (germline): ENHRY, SYGVKD. There are 15 residues in the CDR3. V was cut by 3 bases and J by 3 bases, with 14 bases left in between. CDR3 sequence: CAISEGQGSYYGYTF. In DNA, the CDR3 is TGTGCCATCAGTGAAGGGCAGGGGTCTTACTATGGCTACACCTTC.

The chain is built from TRBV4-1 and TRBJ2-3; 8 positions agree with TRBD1. Trimming removed 4 bases from V and 6 bases from J; junction bases left unmatched: 9. The CDR3 contains 15 residues. Per germline, CDR1 MGHRA and CDR2 YSYEKL. The CDR3 loop reads CASSPTGEGLDTQYF. CDR3 DNA: TGCGCCAGCAGCCCGACAGGGGAAGGCTTGGATACGCAGTATTTT.

The rearrangement joins TRBV27 to TRBJ1-4; tentative D call: TRBD1 (6 bases). This CDR3 contains 17 residues. The germline V and J ends were trimmed by 0 bases and 7 bases, with 18 bases remaining between them. CDR1 and CDR2 (germline): MNHEY, SMNVEV (reference sequence). This chain's CDR3 is CASSLSGRGRGGEKLFF. The DNA of the CDR3 is TGTGCCAGCAGTTTATCGGGAAGGGGGAGGGGGGGTGAAAAACTGTTTTTT.

The chain employs TRBV5-5 and TRBJ1-2; D is possibly TRBD1 (6 bases). This CDR3 has 16 amino acids. Germline-derived CDR1 and CDR2 are SGHKS and YYEKEE (reference sequence). Trimming took off 4 bases at V and 1 base at J, with 17 bases between the two ends. The CDR3 coding sequence is TGTGCCAGCAGCCTTGCGCCGGGACAAGTTAACTATGGCTACACCTTC. Amino acids: CASSLAPGQVNYGYTF. Looking up the rest from reference TRBV5-5 and TRBJ1-2 gives the full variable domain: DAGVTQSPTHLIKTRGQQVTLRCSPISGHKSVSWYQQVLGQGPQFIFQYYEKEERGRGNFPDRFSARQFPNYSSELNVNALLLGDSALYLCASSLAPGQVNYGYTFGSGTRLTVV.

The gene calls are TRBV5-4 and TRBJ1-1; D not resolved. V gave up 0 bases and J gave up 2 bases, with 11 bases separating them. The CDR3 is 15 amino acids. Germline CDR1 and CDR2: SGHNT and YYREEE (reference sequence). The CDR3 bases are TGTGCCAGCAGCTTGGATGGAGAGGGAAACACTGAAGCTTTCTTT. Translating it yields CASSLDGEGNTEAFF. The whole variable domain, remainder taken from reference TRBV5-4 and TRBJ1-1, is ETGVTQSPTHLIKTRGQQVTLRCSSQSGHNTVSWYQQALGQGPQFIFQYYREEENGRGNFPPRFSGLQFPNYSSELNVNALELDDSALYLCASSLDGEGNTEAFFGQGTRLTVV.

The rearrangement uses TRBV7-9 and TRBJ2-5; TRBD2 matches 10 bases. The CDR3 is made up of 14 amino acids. Germline CDR1 is SEHNR and CDR2 is FQNEAQ (reference sequence). V shed 3 bases and J 4 bases; nucleotides not matched to a gene: 2. This CDR3 reads CASSFASGGETQYF. CDR3 nucleotide sequence: TGTGCCAGCAGCTTCGCTAGCGGGGGAGAGACCCAGTACTTC.

This clone turned up a few times. The genes are TRBV28 and TRBJ2-2, with D possibly matching TRBD1 (6 bases). Trimming took off 5 bases at V and 4 bases at J, with 14 bases between the two ends. The CDR3 is 15 residues long. CDR1 and CDR2 from the germline V gene are MDHEN and SYDVKM. As DNA, the CDR3 is TGTGCCAGCAGTCCCTACAGGGAGATCACCGGGGAGCTGTTTTTT. Protein sequence: CASSPYREITGELFF.

This clone was detected once. The V call is TRBV7-2, the J call TRBJ2-2; TRBD2 agrees at 11 bases. The junction had 4 bases not matched to a gene; V was cut back by 4 bases and J by 3 bases. Looked up from germline, CDR1 is SGHTA and CDR2 is FQGNSA. CDR3 length: 16 residues. CDR3 bases: TGTGCCAGCAGCTGGGTAGCGGGGGGGGACACCGGGGAGCTGTTTTTT. Translating it yields CASSWVAGGDTGELFF.

In its sample, this clone ranks as medium-sized (0.01 to 0.1%). The chain recombines TRBV7-9 with TRBJ1-1; the D is unclear. Germline V gene lookup returns CDR1 SEHNR and CDR2 FQNEAQ (reference sequence). The V end lost 0 bases, the J end lost 8 bases, and 10 bases lay between the germline ends. The CDR3 is 13 amino acids. CDR3 region: CASSLASNPEAFF. As DNA, the CDR3 is TGTGCCAGCAGCTTAGCTTCCAATCCCGAAGCTTTCTTT.

The chain links TRBV10-1 to TRBJ2-2; tentative D call: TRBD2 (6 bases). This CDR3 contains 14 residues. The germline V gene encodes CDR1 WNHNN and CDR2 SYGVQD (reference sequence). V lost 3 bases and J lost 6, with 11 bases in between. This CDR3 reads CASSELAGAGELFF. The CDR3 DNA reads TGCGCCAGCAGTGAACTAGCCGGGGCCGGGGAGCTGTTTTTT.

The chain recombines TRBV9 with TRBJ1-6; D is unclear. V lost 4 bases to trimming and J lost 10 bases, with 15 bases between them. CDR1 is SGDLS and CDR2 is YYNGEE in the germline V gene. This CDR3 has 14 amino acids. CDR3 sequence reads: CASSPRVERSPLHF. CDR3 coding DNA: TGTGCCAGCAGCCCTAGAGTTGAACGGTCACCCCTCCACTTT.

In its sample, this clone was seen a few times. This chain joins TRBV27 and TRBJ2-5; 10 bases align to TRBD1. CDR1 is MNHEY, CDR2 SMNVEV, per germline (reference sequence). The CDR3 extends over 15 amino acids. V lost 6 bases and J lost 7; bases outside the gene matches: 11. The CDR3 bases are TGTGCCAGCAGCTGGGGACAGGGGCGCCGCGGGACCCAGTACTTC. Translating it yields CASSWGQGRRGTQYF.